A single sample is the source of the 8 T cell receptor beta chains below, sequenced in a study of Ad26.COV2.S vaccination and SARS-CoV-2 variants. Treatment given: about 20 received Ad26.COV2.S at low or high dose, single or two shots; roughly five received placebo; per-sample allocation not given. All samples were drawn on day 63, counting from the first vaccine or placebo injection. Libraries were prepared by immunoSEQ multiplex PCR; TCRdb keeps only in-frame clonotypes and omits some of them. The sample has about 400,000 clones; 83% are singletons. The sample in question was peripheral blood, obtained in a trial of Ad26.COV2.S vaccine versus placebo. Receptors originate from a person aged 18-60 years who received the Ad26.COV2.S COVID-19 vaccine or a placebo.

CDR3 loop: CASSWGTGEEKLFF. CDR3 sequence (DNA): TGTGCCAGCAGCTGGGGGACAGGGGAGGAAAAACTGTTTTTT. The V and J genes are TRBV11-2 and TRBJ1-4; TRBD1 matches at 10 bases. The CDR3 is made up of 14 amino acids. The junction had 4 bases not matched to a gene; V was cut back by 4 bases and J by 8 bases. Germline CDR1 is SGHAT and CDR2 is FQNNGV.

In this sample, this clone turned up once. This chain uses TRBV10-3 with TRBJ2-7; TRBD1 matches at 9 bases. The CDR3 extends over 15 amino acids. Trimming took 4 bases from V and 5 from J; bases not matched to a gene: 9. CDR1 ENHRY and CDR2 SYGVKD come from the germline V gene. CDR3 coding DNA: TGTGCCATCAGTGGTGACCGGGACAGGGAGGACGAGCAGTACTTC. Translated: CAISGDRDREDEQYF.

Concerning this clone itself: Within the sample, other DNA sequences also encode this same CDR3. The chain carries TRBV9 and TRBJ2-6; D remains unclear. The CDR3 sequence is 15 residues long. V was trimmed by 0 bases and J by 2 bases, leaving 6 bases between them. The V gene's germline CDR1 is SGDLS and CDR2 YYNGEE. CDR3 coding DNA: TGTGCCAGCAGCGTAGAGGGAACTGGGGCCAACGTCCTGACTTTC. Translated: CASSVEGTGANVLTF. Based on the CDR3 plus reference TRBV9 and TRBJ2-6, the full variable domain is DSGVTQTPKHLITATGQRVTLRCSPRSGDLSVYWYQQSLDQGLQFLIQYYNGEERAKGNILERFSAQQFPDLHSELNLSSLELGDSALYFCASSVEGTGANVLTFGAGSRLTVL.

V and J are TRBV27 and TRBJ2-7, with 7 bases identical to TRBD2. The germline CDR1 and CDR2 sequences are MNHEY and SMNVEV (reference sequence). V lost 3 bases to trimming and J lost 0 bases; unmatched junction nucleotides: 5. The CDR3 sequence is 15 residues long. CDR3 sequence (DNA): TGTGCCAGCAGTTTCTCGCGGGGGTCCTCCTACGAGCAGTACTTC. Its translation is CASSFSRGSSYEQYF.

The rearrangement links TRBV4-2 to TRBJ2-3, with a tentative D call TRBD2 (5 bases). This CDR3 has 15 residues. Looked up from germline, CDR1 is LGHNA and CDR2 is YNFKEQ. Trimming pared 5 bases from V and 3 bases from J, leaving 15 bases between. The CDR3 DNA sequence: TGTGCCAGCAGCGAGAGGCGGGTCGGGACAGATACGCAGTATTTT. It yields the protein CASSERRVGTDTQYF.

V usage is TRBV7-2 and J usage is TRBJ1-2; no clear D. V gave up 5 bases and J gave up 6 bases, with 16 bases separating them. The CDR3 loop spans 14 amino acids. Germline lookup yields CDR1 SGHTA and CDR2 FQGNSA. The CDR3 loop reads CASSLLLDSDGYTF. CDR3 DNA sequence: TGTGCCAGCAGCCTCCTGTTGGATAGCGATGGCTACACCTTC. Full variable domain (rest looked up from reference TRBV7-2 and TRBJ1-2): GAGVSQSPSNKVTEKGKDVELRCDPISGHTALYWYRQSLGQGLEFLIYFQGNSAPDKSGLPSDRFSAERTGGSVSTLTIQRTQQEDSAVYLCASSLLLDSDGYTFGSGTRLTVV.

This clone was observed a handful of times. The chain combines TRBV5-6 with TRBJ2-5, with D hard to call. The V and J ends lost 0 bases and 5 bases respectively, with 17 bases between them. The CDR3 spans 16 residues. Germline CDR1 reads SGHDT; CDR2 reads YYEEEE. CDR3 region: CASSLEQTLYVETQYF. As DNA, the CDR3 is TGTGCCAGCAGCTTGGAGCAGACTCTGTATGTGGAGACCCAGTACTTC.

V and J are TRBV19 and TRBJ1-1; no definite D call. Germline V gene data show CDR1 as LNHDA and CDR2 as SQIVND (reference sequence). Trimming pared 3 bases from V and 1 base from J, leaving 6 bases between. The CDR3 sequence is 13 residues long. CDR3 DNA sequence: TGTGCCAGTAGTATGGCCGCGAACACTGAAGCTTTCTTT. It translates to CASSMAANTEAFF.